This is a list of T cell receptor beta chains from one sample in a study of T cell responses to AZD1222 COVID-19 vaccine. The assay was immunoSEQ multiplex PCR, and TCRdb's table has in-frame clones only and misses some. This sample yields about 150,000 clones, of which about 90% are seen a single time; over 8% belongs to the top ten. The sample here was peripheral blood, taken 28 days after the second AZD1222 dose. The source of these receptors is an adult who received the AZD1222 COVID-19 vaccine. Both conserved end residues are part of each CDR3. A D gene is named only where the DNA matches it firmly. Rows give clone size only sometimes, using once, few, many, or a class for an expanded clone.

d_call clone_size j_call v_call cdr3_aa cdr3_nt
TRBD2 NA TRBJ2-5 TRBV7-6 CASSQQLAGGRETQYF TGTGCCAGCAGCCAACAACTAGCGGGAGGCCGGGAGACCCAGTACTTC
TRBD1 NA TRBJ2-1 TRBV29-1 CSVEPGGGEQFF TGCAGCGTTGAACCAGGGGGTGGTGAGCAGTTCTTC
NA NA TRBJ2-7 TRBV6-4 CASSDSRLFLSYEQYF TGTGCCAGCAGTGACTCAAGGCTCTTTCTCTCCTACGAGCAGTACTTC
NA NA TRBJ1-6 TRBV28 CASTPPGFMDSPLHF TGTGCCAGCACTCCGCCAGGGTTCATGGATTCACCCCTCCACTTT
TRBD1 NA TRBJ2-7 TRBV12-3/TRBV12-4 CASRPGQGSWQYF TGTGCCAGCAGACCGGGACAGGGGTCTTGGCAGTACTTC
NA NA TRBJ1-5 TRBV5-1 CASSLDSRAQPQHF TGCGCCAGCAGCCTGGACAGTCGGGCTCAGCCCCAGCATTTT
TRBD1 NA TRBJ1-6 TRBV5-4 CASSSPGQSSYNSPLHF TGTGCCAGCAGCTCCCCGGGACAGAGCTCCTATAATTCACCCCTCCACTTT
NA NA TRBJ1-2 TRBV5-5 CASSLDRATNYGYTF TGTGCCAGCAGCTTGGACAGGGCCACTAACTATGGCTACACCTTC
NA NA TRBJ1-1 TRBV29-1 CSVDREGWTFF TGCAGCGTTGACAGGGAGGGGTGGACTTTCTTT
TRBD2 NA TRBJ2-7 TRBV28 CASSSPTSGPKQYF TGTGCCAGCAGTTCCCCGACTAGCGGCCCTAAGCAGTACTTC
NA NA TRBJ2-7 TRBV6-5 CASNGRPPSSYEQYF TGTGCCAGCAATGGGAGGCCCCCGAGCTCCTACGAGCAGTACTTC
NA NA TRBJ2-1 TRBV2 CATGREVLDEQFF TGTGCAACAGGGAGGGAGGTCTTGGATGAGCAGTTCTTC
NA NA TRBJ2-2 TRBV12-2 CASRLGLGQGNTGELFF TGTGCAAGTCGCTTAGGGCTGGGACAGGGGAACACCGGGGAGCTGTTTTTT
TRBD1 once TRBJ1-2 TRBV19 CASRGTEADYTF TGTGCCAGTAGGGGGACAGAGGCTGACTACACCTTC
NA NA TRBJ2-1 TRBV3-1/TRBV3-2 CASSQALGPLQFF TGTGCCAGCAGCCAAGCCCTGGGGCCCCTGCAGTTCTTC